Listed below are T cell receptor beta chains from one sample, sequenced in a study of cytomegalovirus exposure and HLA in healthy donors. TCRdb keeps only in-frame clones here, not all; method: immunoSEQ multiplex PCR. The table includes fewer than 200,000 clones, about 85% detected once. Sequences were obtained from PBMCs. The receptors come from a woman aged 50 to 60 in good health and CMV-seropositive. CDR3s include the opening cysteine and the closing phenylalanine or tryptophan. D genes are given only for firm matches. Only part of the rows carry a size: once, few, many, or a class if the clone is expanded.

clone_size: .
j_call: TRBJ2-7
d_call: TRBD2
v_call: TRBV5-4
cdr3_aa: CASSLTSGIEEQYF
cdr3_nt: TGTGCCAGCAGCTTGACTAGCGGGATCGAAGAGCAGTACTTC

clone_size: once
j_call: TRBJ1-1
d_call: TRBD1
v_call: TRBV7-7
cdr3_aa: CASSPQYNSGTGKEAFF
cdr3_nt: TGTGCTAGCAGCCCCCAATACAATTCCGGGACAGGGAAAGAAGCTTTCTTT

clone_size: .
j_call: TRBJ1-3
d_call: TRBD1
v_call: TRBV19
cdr3_aa: CARRRDRNFSGNTIYF
cdr3_nt: TGTGCCCGCCGGAGGGACAGGAACTTCTCTGGAAACACCATATATTTT

clone_size: .
j_call: TRBJ2-1
d_call: TRBD2
v_call: TRBV7-9
cdr3_aa: CASSPSGVYNEQFF
cdr3_nt: TGTGCCAGCAGCCCTAGCGGGGTCTACAATGAGCAGTTCTTC

clone_size: .
j_call: TRBJ2-5
d_call: TRBD1
v_call: TRBV29-1
cdr3_aa: CSVESRDRALLGTQYF
cdr3_nt: TGCAGCGTTGAAAGCCGGGACAGGGCCCTCTTGGGGACCCAGTACTTC

clone_size: .
j_call: TRBJ2-7
d_call: .
v_call: TRBV7-6
cdr3_aa: CASSFLGSYEQYF
cdr3_nt: TGTGCCAGCAGCTTCCTAGGCTCCTACGAGCAGTACTTC

clone_size: .
j_call: TRBJ2-1
d_call: TRBD2
v_call: TRBV7-3
cdr3_aa: CASSAQTSGGRDEQFF
cdr3_nt: TGTGCCAGCAGCGCACAGACTAGCGGGGGGAGGGATGAGCAGTTCTTC

clone_size: .
j_call: TRBJ2-1
d_call: .
v_call: TRBV6-1
cdr3_aa: CASSEKGVRDEQFF
cdr3_nt: TGTGCCAGCAGTGAAAAAGGGGTTAGGGATGAGCAGTTCTTC

clone_size: .
j_call: TRBJ2-5
d_call: .
v_call: TRBV4-1
cdr3_aa: CASSRPPTGPRYLQETQYF
cdr3_nt: TGCGCCAGCAGCCGCCCTCCCACAGGGCCCAGATATCTGCAAGAGACCCAGTACTTC

clone_size: .
j_call: TRBJ2-5
d_call: TRBD2
v_call: TRBV9
cdr3_aa: CASSVASGEETQYF
cdr3_nt: TGTGCCAGCAGCGTAGCTAGCGGGGAAGAGACCCAGTACTTC

clone_size: .
j_call: TRBJ2-7
d_call: .
v_call: TRBV6-1
cdr3_aa: CASTFSGEPYEQYF
cdr3_nt: TGTGCCAGCACGTTCAGTGGAGAACCCTACGAGCAGTACTTC

clone_size: .
j_call: TRBJ2-1
d_call: TRBD1
v_call: TRBV4-3
cdr3_aa: CASSTTGGAGSYNEQFF
cdr3_nt: TGCGCCAGCAGCACAACAGGGGGCGCGGGGTCCTACAATGAGCAGTTCTTC

clone_size: .
j_call: TRBJ2-1
d_call: TRBD1
v_call: TRBV30
cdr3_aa: CAWSLKGAVGEQFF
cdr3_nt: TGTGCCTGGAGTCTTAAGGGGGCAGTAGGTGAGCAGTTCTTC

clone_size: .
j_call: TRBJ2-7
d_call: .
v_call: TRBV4-2
cdr3_aa: CASSQATEFTYEQYF
cdr3_nt: TGTGCCAGCAGCCAAGCGACAGAATTTACCTACGAGCAGTACTTC

clone_size: .
j_call: TRBJ1-3
d_call: .
v_call: TRBV9
cdr3_aa: CASSAQVSGNTTYF
cdr3_nt: TGTGCCAGCAGCGCACAGGTCTCTGGAAACACCACATATTTT

clone_size: .
j_call: TRBJ1-6
d_call: .
v_call: TRBV5-4
cdr3_aa: CASSLGGQYNSPLHF
cdr3_nt: TGTGCCAGCAGCTTGGGCGGGCAGTATAATTCACCCCTCCACTTT

clone_size: .
j_call: TRBJ2-7
d_call: TRBD2
v_call: TRBV30
cdr3_aa: CAWAAGGGVYEQYF
cdr3_nt: TGTGCCTGGGCTGCCGGCGGGGGGGTTTACGAGCAGTACTTC

clone_size: .
j_call: TRBJ2-3
d_call: .
v_call: TRBV28
cdr3_aa: CASSPSLGASTDTQYF
cdr3_nt: TGTGCCAGCAGTCCCTCGTTGGGGGCTAGCACAGATACGCAGTATTTT